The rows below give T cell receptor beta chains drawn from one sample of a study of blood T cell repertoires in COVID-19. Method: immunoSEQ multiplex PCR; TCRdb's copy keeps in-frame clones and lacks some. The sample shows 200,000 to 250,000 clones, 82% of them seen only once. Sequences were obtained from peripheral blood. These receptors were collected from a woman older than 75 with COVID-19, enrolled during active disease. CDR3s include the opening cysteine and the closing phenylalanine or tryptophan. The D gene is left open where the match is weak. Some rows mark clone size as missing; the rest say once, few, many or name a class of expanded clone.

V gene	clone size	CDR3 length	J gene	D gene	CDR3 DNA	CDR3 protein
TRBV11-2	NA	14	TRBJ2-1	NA	TGTGCCAGCAGCCCGACAGGACTCTACAATGAGCAGTTCTTC	CASSPTGLYNEQFF
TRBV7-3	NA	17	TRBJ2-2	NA	TGTGCCAGCAGCTCGAGGCCATGGCTCGCGAACACCGGGGAGCTGTTTTTT	CASSSRPWLANTGELFF
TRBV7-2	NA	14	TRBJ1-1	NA	TGTGCCAGCAGCTTAAAAGGGGGGAACACTGAAGCTTTCTTT	CASSLKGGNTEAFF
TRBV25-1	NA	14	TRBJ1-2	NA	TGTGCCTCGCGGGGGGAGGGTCGGCTCTATGGCTACACCTTC	CASRGEGRLYGYTF
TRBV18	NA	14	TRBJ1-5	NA	TGTGCCAGCTCACCGGACACCGGGAATCAGCCCCAGCATTTT	CASSPDTGNQPQHF
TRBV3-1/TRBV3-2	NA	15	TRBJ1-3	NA	TGTGCCAGCAGCCGGGGAGGCGTCTCTGGAAACACCATATATTTT	CASSRGGVSGNTIYF
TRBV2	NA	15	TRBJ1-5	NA	TGTGCCAGCAGCACACTACAACCCTTGAATCAGCCCCAGCATTTT	CASSTLQPLNQPQHF
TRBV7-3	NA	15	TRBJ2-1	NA	TGTGCCAGCAGCGTGAGGGACAACTCCTACAATGAGCAGTTCTTC	CASSVRDNSYNEQFF
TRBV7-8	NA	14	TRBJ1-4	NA	TGTGCCAGCTCCGGGGGGGCAACTAATGAAAAACTGTTTTTT	CASSGGATNEKLFF
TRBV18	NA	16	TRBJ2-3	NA	TGTGCCAGCTCACCTTCGTCCGGGAGAATCACAGATACGCAGTATTTT	CASSPSSGRITDTQYF
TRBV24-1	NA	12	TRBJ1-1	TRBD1	TGTGCCACCAGTGATTGGACAGGGCTGGCTTTCTTT	CATSDWTGLAFF
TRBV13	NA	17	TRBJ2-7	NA	TGTGCCAGCAGCTCCAGGCGGACGGAGGCGCTATCTTACGAGCAGTACTTC	CASSSRRTEALSYEQYF
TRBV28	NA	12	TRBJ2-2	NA	TGTGCCAGCAGTCTCTTAACCGGGGAGCTGTTTTTT	CASSLLTGELFF
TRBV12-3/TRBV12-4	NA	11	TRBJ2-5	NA	TGTGCCAGCACCTTCGGGGAGACCCAGTACTTC	CASTFGETQYF
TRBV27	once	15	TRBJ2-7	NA	TGTGCCAGCAGCCACTGGGGGGGGGCGGTGGACGAGCAGTACTTC	CASSHWGGAVDEQYF
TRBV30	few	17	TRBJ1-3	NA	TGTGCCTGGAATTTCCCTACAGGCATCTTCTCTGGAAACACCATATATTTT	CAWNFPTGIFSGNTIYF